This T cell receptor (beta chain) was obtained from a study of cytomegalovirus exposure and HLA in healthy donors. This CDR3 is built from 15 residues. From germline, CDR1 is SGDLS and CDR2 YYNGEE. V lost 2 bases and J lost 5; bases outside the gene matches: 5. TCRdb's copy holds only in-frame clones and misses some; the assay was immunoSEQ multiplex PCR. The repertoire holds approximately 160,000 clones, about 88% seen once, with approximately 3.2% in the top ten. The chain employs TRBV9 and TRBJ2-3, with 10 bases lining up with TRBD2. The source material was PBMCs. The receptor comes from a woman younger than 30 in good health and CMV-seropositive. The chain's CDR3 is CASSVGSGRLDTQYF. As DNA, the CDR3 is TGTGCCAGCAGCGTCGGTAGCGGGAGGCTAGATACGCAGTATTTT.